The sequence of this TCR beta chain was determined in a study of blood T cell repertoires in COVID-19. Study-wide background: Sites in the United States, Italy and Spain provided acute and convalescent COVID-19 samples. Sources were T cells, B-cell-depleted T cells, or PBMCs; the material itself was cDNA or gDNA.

This table comes from immunoSEQ multiplex PCR, and its TCRdb copy is limited to in-frame clones, with some not included. Of a few hundred thousand clones in the sample, roughly 90% are singletons; the top ten hold about 7.1%. The CDR3 extends over 13 amino acids. Germline CDR1 reads SNHLY; CDR2 reads FYNNEI. V was shortened by 9 bases and J by 1 base, with 12 bases between the two germline ends. Patients from Seattle were sampled longitudinally, starting during active infection. The clonotype was recovered from a woman aged 60-75 years with COVID-19, enrolled during active disease. The sequenced material came from peripheral blood. The V call is TRBV2, the J call TRBJ1-1; D is unclear. In nucleotides, the CDR3 is TGTGCCAGTTTAATGGAGTGGAACACTGAAGCTTTCTTT. Protein sequence: CASLMEWNTEAFF.